This T cell receptor (beta chain) was obtained from a study of Graves' ophthalmopathy and Graves' hyperthyroidism. Study-wide results and caveats: Blood was where most expanded thyroid clonotypes above 0.001 frequency also turned up.

Clinical symptoms, serum thyroxine, TRAb, thyroid ultrasound and orbital computed tomography were relied on for diagnosis. The germline V gene encodes CDR1 SQVTM and CDR2 ANQGSEA. The CDR3 covers 21 residues. This clonotype came up a few times. Its cognate antigen is unknown. Mismatch with germline at one junction end may stem from a read error. TCR beta CDR3 amplification used RNA transcripts. The first round was an RT-PCR with HTBI primers, and the second round was a multiplex PCR. TCRdb itself ran the multiplex PCR reads through MiXCR, one entry per CDR3 protein. The table has some 360,000 distinct CDR3 sequences, about 18% seen once.

The chain combines TRBV29-1 with TRBJ2-5; 16 bases match TRBD2. The sequence was collected from an adult woman with stable Graves' hyperthyroidism. Sequenced material: peripheral blood. For the CDR3, the DNA is TGCAGTGTTGAACCCCCGGGACTAGCGGGAGGGATCCCCCACCACAAAGAGACCCAGTACTTC. Translated, it gives CSVEPPGLAGGIPHHKETQYF.